This T cell receptor beta chain was obtained from a study of regulatory T cells in long-lasting Graves disease. Study conclusions and caveats: TRBV28, TRBJ1-2 and TRBJ2-5 were favored in persistent disease.

Indicated time point: newly diagnosed GD, antithyroid drugs for less than 3 months. Following extraction of RNA from PBMCs, that RNA was used to make the TCR library. Between the trimmed V and J ends, which lost 5 bases and 6 bases, there was a span of 7 bases. The germline gives CDR1 SGHTA, CDR2 FQGNSA. The CDR3 spans 12 residues. Assembly of TCR beta libraries relied on iRepertoire HTBI primers together with Arm-PCR of CDR3 regions. TCRdb reanalysed the multiplex PCR reads using MiXCR and keeps one entry per CDR3 protein. Seen here are around 400,000 distinct CDR3 sequences, approximately 12% observed once, and the top ten hold 18%. This clonotype was counted only a few times. Its antigen remains unidentified. The same sample was also studied in work on T cells in Graves' hyperthyroidism and ophthalmopathy. As that report states: Initially, a first-round RT-PCR of the TCR CDR3 employed the HTBI primer set. The model forecast ophthalmopathy, anticipating it by a median about 7 months before onset.

Sequences were derived from peripheral blood mononuclear cells (PBMCs), sampled at new diagnosis, from a patient treated with antithyroid drugs. The TCR sequence derives from a woman aged 18 to 35 with Graves disease. The chain carries TRBV7-2 and TRBJ2-2; no reliable D call. Written as DNA, the CDR3 is TGTGCCAGCAGCCCCAGGCCCGGGGAGCTGTTTTTT. The encoded protein is CASSPRPGELFF.